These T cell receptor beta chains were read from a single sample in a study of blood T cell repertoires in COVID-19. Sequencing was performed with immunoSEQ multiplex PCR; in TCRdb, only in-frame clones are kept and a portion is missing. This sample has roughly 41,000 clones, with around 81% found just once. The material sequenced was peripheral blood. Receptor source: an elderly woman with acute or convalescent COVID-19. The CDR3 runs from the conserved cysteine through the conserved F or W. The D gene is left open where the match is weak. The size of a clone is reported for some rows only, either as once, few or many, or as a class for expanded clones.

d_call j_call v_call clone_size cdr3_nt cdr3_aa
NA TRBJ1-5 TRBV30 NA TGTGCCTGGGGTCGAACAGGAGGCAATCAGCCCCAGCATTTT CAWGRTGGNQPQHF
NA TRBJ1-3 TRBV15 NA TGTGCCACCAGCAGAGAGGCAGGCTCTGGAAACACCATATATTTT CATSREAGSGNTIYF
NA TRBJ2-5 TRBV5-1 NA TGCGCCAGCAGCTCAGGGGGGCCCCAAAAAGAGACCCAGTACTTC CASSSGGPQKETQYF
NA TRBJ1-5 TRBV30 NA TGTGCCTGGGCCCTATCGGGGTCGGTTAGCAATCAGCCCCAGCATTTT CAWALSGSVSNQPQHF
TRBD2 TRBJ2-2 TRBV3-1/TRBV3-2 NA TGTGCCAGCAGCCAAGGCTTAGCGGGGCTTGCCGGGGAGCTGTTTTTT CASSQGLAGLAGELFF
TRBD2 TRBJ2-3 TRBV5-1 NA TGCGCCAGCAGCTTGCGGGGACTAGTCACAGATACGCAGTATTTT CASSLRGLVTDTQYF
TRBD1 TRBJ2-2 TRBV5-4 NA TGTGCCAGCAGCTGGGGTGGACAGGAGAACACCGGGGAGCTGTTTTTT CASSWGGQENTGELFF
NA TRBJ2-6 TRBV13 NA TGTGCCAGCAGCTTAAATCCCAGGGATGCCGCGGGGGCCAACGTCCTGACTTTC CASSLNPRDAAGANVLTF
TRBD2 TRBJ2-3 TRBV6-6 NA TGTGCCAGCAGTTACGGGCTAGCGGGGGGAACAGATACGCAGTATTTT CASSYGLAGGTDTQYF
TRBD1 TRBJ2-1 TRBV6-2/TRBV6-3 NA TGTGCCAGCAGCCCCGACAGGGGGCACACTTACAATGAGCAGTTCTTC CASSPDRGHTYNEQFF
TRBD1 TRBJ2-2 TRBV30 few TGTGCCTGGACCCTCTATGGGTCGGGACAGGGAAGCGCCGGGGAGCTGTTTTTT CAWTLYGSGQGSAGELFF
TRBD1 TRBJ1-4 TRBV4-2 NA TGTGCCAGCAGCCCCGTCGGCCGGGACAGGGGTCGTAATTGGGAAAAACTGTTTTTT CASSPVGRDRGRNWEKLFF
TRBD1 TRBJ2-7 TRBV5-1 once TGCGCCAGCAGCGTCTCACAGGGGTCCTCGTCCTACGAGCAGTACTTC CASSVSQGSSSYEQYF
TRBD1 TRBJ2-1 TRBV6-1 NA TGTGCCAGCAGTGAAGAGGGGGCTCCCTACAATGAGCAGTTCTTC CASSEEGAPYNEQFF
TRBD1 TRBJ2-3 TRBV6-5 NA TGTGCCAGCAGTCAGGGGGCCCTCCCAGATACGCAGTATTTT CASSQGALPDTQYF
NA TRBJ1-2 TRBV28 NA TGTGCCAGCAGTTTATGGGGATCTCCAGGGGTTTATGGCTACACCTTC CASSLWGSPGVYGYTF
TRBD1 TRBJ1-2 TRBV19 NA TGTGCCAGTAGTGTACCGGGACAGGGCTTGTATGGCTACACCTTC CASSVPGQGLYGYTF
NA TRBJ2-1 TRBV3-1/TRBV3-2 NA TGTGCCAGCAGCCAAGAGGGCCACCCCAATGAGCAGTTCTTC CASSQEGHPNEQFF
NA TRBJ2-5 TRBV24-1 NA TGTGCCACCAGTGACCTCCACGGACAAGTGACCCAGTACTTC CATSDLHGQVTQYF
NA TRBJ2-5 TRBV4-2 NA TGTGCCAGCAGCCAAGGGGCTGGAGAGACCCAGTACTTC CASSQGAGETQYF
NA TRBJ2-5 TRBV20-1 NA TGCAGTGCGAGACAGGAAGAGACCCAGTACTTC CSARQEETQYF
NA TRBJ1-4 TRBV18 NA TGTGCCAGCTCACGATTAGATAAAAATGAAAAACTGTTTTTT CASSRLDKNEKLFF
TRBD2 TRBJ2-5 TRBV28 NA TGTGCCGTGACGGGGGGAGAGACCCAGTACTTC CAVTGGETQYF
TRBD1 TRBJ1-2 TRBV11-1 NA TGTGCCAGCAGCATCGGACAGGACTATGGCTACACCTTC CASSIGQDYGYTF
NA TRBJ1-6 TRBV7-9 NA TGTGCCAGCAGCTTACTCATCAGGGGAGATTCACCCCTCCACTTT CASSLLIRGDSPLHF
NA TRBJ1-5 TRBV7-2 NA TGTGCCAGCAGCTTAAGGGGCTGGAATCAGCCCCAGCATTTT CASSLRGWNQPQHF
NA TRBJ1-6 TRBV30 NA TGTGCCTGGAGCCGGACATACAGCTCCTATAATTCACCCCTCCACTTT CAWSRTYSSYNSPLHF
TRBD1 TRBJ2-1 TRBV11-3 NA TGTGCCAGCAGCCGACAGGGAAAGGGCGGCGATGAGCAGTTCTTC CASSRQGKGGDEQFF
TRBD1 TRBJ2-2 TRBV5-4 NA TGTGCCAGCAGCATCGGGACAGGCAGCACCGGGGAGCTGTTTTTT CASSIGTGSTGELFF
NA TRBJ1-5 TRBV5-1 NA TGCGCCAGCAGCTTACAGGGTTTTAGCAATCAGCCCCAGCATTTT CASSLQGFSNQPQHF
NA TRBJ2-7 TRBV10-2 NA TGCGCCAGCAGTGACCTGACTAGGAGGGGCGAGCAGTACTTC CASSDLTRRGEQYF
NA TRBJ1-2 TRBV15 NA TGTGCCACCAGCAGAGATGTTTGGGGAGAGGCCCGCTATGGCTACACCTTC CATSRDVWGEARYGYTF
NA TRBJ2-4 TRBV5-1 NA TGCGCCAGCAGCTTCGGGACTTTCCCAGATGTAAACATTCAGTACTTC CASSFGTFPDVNIQYF
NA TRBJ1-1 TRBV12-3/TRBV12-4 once TGTGCCAGCAGCTTAACTGAACAGGTTGAAGCTTTCTTT CASSLTEQVEAFF
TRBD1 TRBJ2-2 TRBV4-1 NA TGCGCCAGCAGCCAACCCGGGACAGGGATGCCCGGGGAGCTGTTTTTT CASSQPGTGMPGELFF
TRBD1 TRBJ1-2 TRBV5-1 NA TGCGCCAGCAGCTTTGGACAGGGAGAATATGGCTACACCTTC CASSFGQGEYGYTF
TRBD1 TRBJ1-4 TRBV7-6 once TGTGCCAGCAGCCGATCCCCAGGGGGATGGAGAGCTAATGAAAAACTGTTTTTT CASSRSPGGWRANEKLFF
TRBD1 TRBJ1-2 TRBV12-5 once TGTGCTAGACCAGGGGGCAACTATGGCTACACCTTC CARPGGNYGYTF
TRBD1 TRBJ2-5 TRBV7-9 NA TGTGCCAGCAGCCAGTGGACAGGGGAGGAGACCCAGTACTTC CASSQWTGEETQYF